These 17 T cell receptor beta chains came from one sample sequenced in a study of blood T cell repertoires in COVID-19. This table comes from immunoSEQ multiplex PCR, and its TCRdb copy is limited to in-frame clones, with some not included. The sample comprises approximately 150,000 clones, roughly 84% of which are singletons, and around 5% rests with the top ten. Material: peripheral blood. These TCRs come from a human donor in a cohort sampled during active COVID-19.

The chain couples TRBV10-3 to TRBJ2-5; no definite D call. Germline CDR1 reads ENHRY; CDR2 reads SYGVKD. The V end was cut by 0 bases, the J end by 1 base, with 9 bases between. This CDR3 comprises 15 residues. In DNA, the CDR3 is TGTGCCATCAGTGAGTCGCGACAAAGCCAAGAGACCCAGTACTTC. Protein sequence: CAISESRQSQETQYF.

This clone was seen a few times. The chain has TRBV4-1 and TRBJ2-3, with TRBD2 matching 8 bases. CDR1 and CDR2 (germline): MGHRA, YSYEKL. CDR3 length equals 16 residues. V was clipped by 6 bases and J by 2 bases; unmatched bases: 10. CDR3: CASRTSAGANTDTQYF. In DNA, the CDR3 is TGCGCCAGCAGGACATCAGCGGGGGCCAACACAGATACGCAGTATTTT.

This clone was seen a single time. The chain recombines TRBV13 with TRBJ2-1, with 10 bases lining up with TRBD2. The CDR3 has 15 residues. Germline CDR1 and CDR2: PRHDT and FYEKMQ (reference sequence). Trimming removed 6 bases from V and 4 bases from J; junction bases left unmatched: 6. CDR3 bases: TGTGCCAGCAGATCTAGCGGGAGTAGGTACAATGAGCAGTTCTTC. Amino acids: CASRSSGSRYNEQFF.

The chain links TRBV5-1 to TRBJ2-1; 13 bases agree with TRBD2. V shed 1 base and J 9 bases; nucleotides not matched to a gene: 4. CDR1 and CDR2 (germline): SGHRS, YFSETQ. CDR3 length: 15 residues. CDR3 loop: CASSLTSGGVVEQFF. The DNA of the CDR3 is TGCGCCAGCAGCTTGACTAGCGGGGGGGTCGTTGAGCAGTTCTTC.

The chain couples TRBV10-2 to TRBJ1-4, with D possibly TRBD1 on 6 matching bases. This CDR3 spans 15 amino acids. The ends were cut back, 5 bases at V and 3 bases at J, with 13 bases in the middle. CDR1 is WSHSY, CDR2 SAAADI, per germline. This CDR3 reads CASSIQGLANEKLFF. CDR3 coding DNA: TGCGCCAGCAGTATCCAGGGGCTGGCTAATGAAAAACTGTTTTTT.

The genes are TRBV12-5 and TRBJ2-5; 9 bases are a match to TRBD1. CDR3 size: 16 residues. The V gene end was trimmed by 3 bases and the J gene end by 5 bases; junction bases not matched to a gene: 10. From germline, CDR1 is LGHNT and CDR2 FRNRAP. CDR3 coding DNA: TGTGCTAGTGGTTTAGGGGACAGGGAGGCAGAGGAGACCCAGTACTTC. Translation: CASGLGDREAEETQYF.

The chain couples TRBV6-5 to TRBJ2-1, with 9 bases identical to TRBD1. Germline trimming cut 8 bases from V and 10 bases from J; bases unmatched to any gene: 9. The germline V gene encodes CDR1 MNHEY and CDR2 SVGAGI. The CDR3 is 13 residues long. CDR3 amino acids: CASGEYRGQEQFF. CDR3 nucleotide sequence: TGTGCCAGCGGGGAGTACAGGGGGCAGGAGCAGTTCTTC.

The CDR3 nucleotides are TGCGCCAGCAGCTTGTGGGACAGACCTAATGAAAAACTGTTTTTT. This translates into CASSLWDRPNEKLFF. V is TRBV5-1 and J is TRBJ1-4, with TRBD1 identical over 7 bases. CDR1 and CDR2 from the germline V gene are SGHRS and YFSETQ. Unmatched junction bases numbered 3, after V lost 1 base and J lost 3 bases. The CDR3 totals 15 residues. The variable domain in full, with the rest retrieved from reference TRBV5-1 and TRBJ1-4, is KAGVTQTPRYLIKTRGQQVTLSCSPISGHRSVSWYQQTPGQGLQFLFEYFSETQRNKGNFPGRFSGRQFSNSRSEMNVSTLELGDSALYLCASSLWDRPNEKLFFGSGTQLSVL.

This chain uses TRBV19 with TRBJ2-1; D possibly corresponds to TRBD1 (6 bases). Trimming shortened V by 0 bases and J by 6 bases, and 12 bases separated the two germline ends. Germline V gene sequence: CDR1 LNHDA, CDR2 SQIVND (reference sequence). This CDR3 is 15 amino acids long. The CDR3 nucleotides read TGTGCCAGTAGTATAGAGGGGGCCTGGGGCAATGAGCAGTTCTTC. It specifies CASSIEGAWGNEQFF.

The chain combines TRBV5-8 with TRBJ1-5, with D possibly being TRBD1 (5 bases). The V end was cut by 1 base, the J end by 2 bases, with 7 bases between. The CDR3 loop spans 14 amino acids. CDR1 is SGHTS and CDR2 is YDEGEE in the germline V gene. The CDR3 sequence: CASSLRGGNQPQHF. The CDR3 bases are TGTGCCAGCAGCTTGAGGGGCGGCAATCAGCCCCAGCATTTT.

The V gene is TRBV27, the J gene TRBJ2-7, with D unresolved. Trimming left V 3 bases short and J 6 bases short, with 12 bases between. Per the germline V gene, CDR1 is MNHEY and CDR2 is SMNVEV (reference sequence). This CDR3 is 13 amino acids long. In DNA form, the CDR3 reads TGTGCCAGCAGTTTCGGAACTACTCTCGAGCAGTACTTC. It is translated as CASSFGTTLEQYF.

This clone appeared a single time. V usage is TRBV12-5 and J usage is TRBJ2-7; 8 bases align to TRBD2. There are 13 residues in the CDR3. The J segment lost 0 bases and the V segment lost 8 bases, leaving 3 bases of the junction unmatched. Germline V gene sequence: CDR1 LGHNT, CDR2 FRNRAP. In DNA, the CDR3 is TGTGCTAGTACGGGAGGGAGCTCCTACGAGCAGTACGTC. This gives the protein CASTGGSSYEQYV.

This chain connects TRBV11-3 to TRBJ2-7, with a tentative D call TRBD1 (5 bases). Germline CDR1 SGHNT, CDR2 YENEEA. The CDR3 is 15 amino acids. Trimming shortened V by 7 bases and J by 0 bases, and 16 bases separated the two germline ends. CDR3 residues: CASTSLDKSSYEQYV. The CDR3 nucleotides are TGTGCCAGCACCTCCTTGGACAAGAGCTCCTACGAGCAGTACGTC.

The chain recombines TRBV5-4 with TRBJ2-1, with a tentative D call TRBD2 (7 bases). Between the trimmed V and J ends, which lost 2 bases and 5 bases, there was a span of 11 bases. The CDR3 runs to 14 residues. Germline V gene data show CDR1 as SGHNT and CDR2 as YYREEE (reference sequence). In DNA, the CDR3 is TGTGCCAGCAGCTTTCGGGGGGCGAACAATGAGCAGTTCTTC. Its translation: CASSFRGANNEQFF.

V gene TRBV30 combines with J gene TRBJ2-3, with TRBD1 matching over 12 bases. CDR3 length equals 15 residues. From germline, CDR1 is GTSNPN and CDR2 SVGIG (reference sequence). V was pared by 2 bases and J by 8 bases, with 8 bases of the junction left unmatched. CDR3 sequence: CAWSRGQGARPTQYF. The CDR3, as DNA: TGTGCCTGGAGTAGGGGACAGGGGGCGCGTCCTACGCAGTATTTT.

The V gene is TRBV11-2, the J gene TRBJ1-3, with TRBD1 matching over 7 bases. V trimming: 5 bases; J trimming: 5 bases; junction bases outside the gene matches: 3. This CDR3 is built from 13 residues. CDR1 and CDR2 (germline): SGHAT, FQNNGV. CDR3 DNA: TGTGCCAGCAGCCAGGGGGGTAGAAACACCATATATTTT. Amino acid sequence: CASSQGGRNTIYF. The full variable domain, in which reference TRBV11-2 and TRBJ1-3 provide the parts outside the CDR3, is EAGVAQSPRYKIIEKRQSVAFWCNPISGHATLYWYQQILGQGPKLLIQFQNNGVVDDSQLPKDRFSAERLKGVDSTLKIQPAKLEDSAVYLCASSQGGRNTIYFGEGSWLTVV.

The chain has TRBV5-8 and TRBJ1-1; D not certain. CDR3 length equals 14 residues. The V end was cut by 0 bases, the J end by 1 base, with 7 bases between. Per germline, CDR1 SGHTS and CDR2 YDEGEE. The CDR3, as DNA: TGTGCCAGCAGCTTGGTACAGTCGAACACTGAAGCTTTCTTT. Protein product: CASSLVQSNTEAFF.